One and the same sample provided the 18 T cell receptor beta chains below, sequenced in a study of blood T cell repertoires in COVID-19. Data came from immunoSEQ multiplex PCR; TCRdb stores just in-frame clones and leaves some out. This table has about 140,000 clones, approximately 83% appearing once. Material: peripheral blood. These receptors were taken from a human donor in a cohort sampled during active COVID-19.

CDR3 sequence: CASSLQGAGNGYTF. CDR3 in DNA: TGTGCCAGCAGTCTCCAGGGGGCTGGAAATGGCTACACCTTC. The rearrangement links TRBV2 to TRBJ1-2; TRBD1 matches 8 bases. The CDR3 runs to 14 residues. From germline, CDR1 is SNHLY and CDR2 FYNNEI. Losses at the gene ends were 5 bases for V and 6 bases for J; bases not matched to a gene: 8.

The chain has TRBV4-2 and TRBJ1-1; 7 bases match TRBD1. The CDR3 totals 14 residues. Looked up from germline, CDR1 is LGHNA and CDR2 is YNFKEQ. Trimming at V came to 1 base and at J to 4 bases, leaving 3 bases not matched to a gene. The CDR3 sequence is CASSQVRGSTEAFF. The CDR3, as DNA: TGTGCCAGCAGCCAAGTCAGGGGGAGCACTGAAGCTTTCTTT.

In its sample, this clone was seen a few times. J is TRBJ2-1 and V is TRBV19; 10 nucleotides line up with TRBD1. Germline trimming cut 5 bases from V and 8 bases from J; bases unmatched to any gene: 6. There are 14 residues in the CDR3. Germline loops: CDR1 LNHDA, CDR2 SQIVND (reference sequence). The CDR3 sequence is CASSPMTGGYEQFF. CDR3 DNA: TGTGCCAGTAGTCCCATGACAGGGGGCTATGAGCAGTTCTTC.

The V call is TRBV2, the J call TRBJ1-1, with D uncertain. The CDR3 spans 15 residues. V was clipped by 2 bases and J by 1 base, with 11 bases between them. From germline, CDR1 is SNHLY and CDR2 FYNNEI. The CDR3 DNA sequence: TGTGCCAGCAGTGAATATGGTGCGTCGAACACTGAAGCTTTCTTT. This encodes CASSEYGASNTEAFF. The complete variable domain, with remaining parts taken from reference TRBV2 and TRBJ1-1, reads EPEVTQTPSHQVTQMGQEVILRCVPISNHLYFYWYRQILGQKVEFLVSFYNNEISEKSEIFDDQFSVERPDGSNFTLKIRSTKLEDSAMYFCASSEYGASNTEAFFGQGTRLTVV.

The chain carries TRBV24-1 and TRBJ2-3, with D possibly being TRBD1 (8 bases). CDR3 length: 14 residues. CDR1 is KGHDR and CDR2 is SFDVKD in the germline V gene. The V gene lost 5 bases and the J gene lost 4 bases, with 12 bases spanning the gap. In DNA form, the CDR3 reads TGTGCCACCAGTGTACAGGGGGGGCCAGATACGCAGTATTTT. Its protein product is CATSVQGGPDTQYF.

This chain uses TRBV27 with TRBJ1-6; D unresolved. Germline CDR1 MNHEY, CDR2 SMNVEV (reference sequence). The length of the CDR3 is 13 residues. Trimming pared 2 bases from V and 7 bases from J, leaving 6 bases between. CDR3 coding DNA: TGTGCCAGCAGTTTACTAGCAAATTCACCCCTCCACTTT. It codes for CASSLLANSPLHF.

J is TRBJ2-3 and V is TRBV18; TRBD1 aligns across 9 bases. From germline, CDR1 is KGHSH and CDR2 LQKENI. J was trimmed by 0 bases and V by 3 bases; bases with no gene match: 10. This CDR3 has 18 amino acids. CDR3 residues: CASSPPGQGISSTDTQYF. The CDR3 region has the DNA TGTGCCAGCTCACCGCCGGGACAGGGAATCTCGAGCACAGATACGCAGTATTTT.

This chain uses TRBV6-2 or TRBV6-3 with TRBJ2-1, with D maybe TRBD1 (5 bases). The length of the CDR3 is 16 residues. The germline V gene encodes CDR1 MNHEY and CDR2 SVGEGT. V was clipped by 5 bases and J by 0 bases, with 14 bases between them. The CDR3 bases are TGTGCCAGCAGTGTACATACAAGGGGCTCCTACAATGAGCAGTTCTTC. This translates into CASSVHTRGSYNEQFF.

The chain combines TRBV7-6 with TRBJ2-2; D is possibly TRBD1 (5 bases). CDR1 is SGHVS, CDR2 FNYEAQ, per germline. The CDR3 is 15 residues long. With 5 bases removed from V and 1 base from J, the gap between germline ends came to 11 bases. The CDR3 bases are TGTGCCAGCAGCCAAAGAACAGGGAACACCGGGGAGCTGTTTTTT. Its translation is CASSQRTGNTGELFF. Using reference TRBV7-6 and TRBJ2-2 for the parts outside the CDR3, the full variable domain is GAGVSQSPRYKVTKRGQDVALRCDPISGHVSLYWYRQALGQGPEFLTYFNYEAQQDKSGLPNDRFSAERPEGSISTLTIQRTEQRDSAMYRCASSQRTGNTGELFFGEGSRLTVL.

This chain joins TRBV5-1 and TRBJ1-2; TRBD1 is a possible D gene (6 bases). Germline assignment: CDR1 SGHRS and CDR2 YFSETQ. V dropped 4 bases and J dropped 2 bases, with 12 bases sitting between them. This CDR3 region has 14 residues. The CDR3, as DNA: TGCGCCAGCAGCCAAACCCAGGGGAACTATGGCTACACCTTC. Protein: CASSQTQGNYGYTF.

The rearrangement uses TRBV7-9 and TRBJ2-1, with TRBD1 as a possible D gene (7 bases). V lost 5 bases, J lost 6 bases, and 17 bases lay in between. The CDR3 consists of 15 residues. From germline, CDR1 is SEHNR and CDR2 FQNEAQ (reference sequence). CDR3 loop: CASSRGQSGVNEQFF. In DNA form, the CDR3 reads TGTGCCAGCAGCCGGGGACAGTCGGGGGTCAATGAGCAGTTCTTC.

The rearrangement joins TRBV7-9 to TRBJ1-1; 12 bases align to TRBD1. Germline CDR1 reads SEHNR; CDR2 reads FQNEAQ (reference sequence). V dropped 4 bases and J dropped 5; count of bases not matched to a gene: 5. The length of the CDR3 is 15 residues. The CDR3 sequence: CASSWDRGRGTEAFF. Written as DNA, the CDR3 is TGTGCCAGCAGCTGGGACAGGGGGCGAGGGACTGAAGCTTTCTTT.

V is TRBV7-3 and J is TRBJ2-1; tentative D call: TRBD1 (6 bases). The CDR3 has 12 residues. Trimming shortened V by 5 bases and J by 10 bases, and 12 bases separated the two germline ends. The germline gives CDR1 SGHTA, CDR2 FQGTGA. CDR3 loop: CASSASDREQFF. Here the CDR3 DNA reads TGTGCCAGCAGCGCCTCTGACAGGGAGCAGTTCTTC.

The V call is TRBV7-8, the J call TRBJ1-1, with D uncertain. From germline, CDR1 is SGHVS and CDR2 FQNEAQ. CDR3 size: 16 residues. Trimming took 0 bases from V and 2 from J, leaving 13 bases between them. CDR3 in amino acids: CASSLALVGINTEAFF. The CDR3 nucleotides are TGTGCCAGCAGCTTAGCCTTGGTCGGGATCAACACTGAAGCTTTCTTT. Full variable domain (missing parts from reference TRBV7-8 and TRBJ1-1): GAGVSQSPRYKVAKRGQDVALRCDPISGHVSLFWYQQALGQGPEFLTYFQNEAQLDKSGLPSDRFFAERPEGSVSTLKIQRTQQEDSAVYLCASSLALVGINTEAFFGQGTRLTVV.

V gene TRBV10-3 combines with J gene TRBJ1-4; D is undetermined. V was cut by 2 bases and J by 8 bases, with 15 bases left in between. Germline V gene lookup returns CDR1 ENHRY and CDR2 SYGVKD. This CDR3 is built from 15 residues. The DNA for the CDR3 is TGTGCCATCAGTGAGGGAGGAGGGAATGAAGAAAAACTGTTTTTT. Its protein product is CAISEGGGNEEKLFF.

The rearrangement joins TRBV19 to TRBJ2-7; possibly TRBD1 for D (6 bases). The ends were cut back, 6 bases at V and 0 bases at J, with 15 bases in the middle. This CDR3 has 15 amino acids. Germline V lookup: CDR1 LNHDA, CDR2 SQIVND (reference sequence). DNA for the CDR3: TGTGCCAGTAGCCCGGGACACGTAAGCTCCTACGAGCAGTACTTC. Translating it yields CASSPGHVSSYEQYF.

The rearrangement links TRBV2 to TRBJ2-5; no clear D. Trimming cost V 4 bases and J 1 base, with 4 bases left between them. Germline-derived CDR1 and CDR2 are SNHLY and FYNNEI. The CDR3 spans 12 residues. The CDR3, as DNA: TGTGCCAGCAGTGCACTCCAAGAGACCCAGTACTTC. Translated, it gives CASSALQETQYF.

V usage is TRBV15 and J usage is TRBJ2-5; D possibly corresponds to TRBD1 (5 bases). The V and J ends lost 0 bases and 0 bases respectively, with 11 bases between them. The V gene's germline CDR1 is LNHNV and CDR2 YYDKDF (reference sequence). The CDR3 runs to 16 residues. CDR3 bases: TGTGCCACCAGCAGAGATCGTGCAGGGTACCAAGAGACCCAGTACTTC. Residues: CATSRDRAGYQETQYF.